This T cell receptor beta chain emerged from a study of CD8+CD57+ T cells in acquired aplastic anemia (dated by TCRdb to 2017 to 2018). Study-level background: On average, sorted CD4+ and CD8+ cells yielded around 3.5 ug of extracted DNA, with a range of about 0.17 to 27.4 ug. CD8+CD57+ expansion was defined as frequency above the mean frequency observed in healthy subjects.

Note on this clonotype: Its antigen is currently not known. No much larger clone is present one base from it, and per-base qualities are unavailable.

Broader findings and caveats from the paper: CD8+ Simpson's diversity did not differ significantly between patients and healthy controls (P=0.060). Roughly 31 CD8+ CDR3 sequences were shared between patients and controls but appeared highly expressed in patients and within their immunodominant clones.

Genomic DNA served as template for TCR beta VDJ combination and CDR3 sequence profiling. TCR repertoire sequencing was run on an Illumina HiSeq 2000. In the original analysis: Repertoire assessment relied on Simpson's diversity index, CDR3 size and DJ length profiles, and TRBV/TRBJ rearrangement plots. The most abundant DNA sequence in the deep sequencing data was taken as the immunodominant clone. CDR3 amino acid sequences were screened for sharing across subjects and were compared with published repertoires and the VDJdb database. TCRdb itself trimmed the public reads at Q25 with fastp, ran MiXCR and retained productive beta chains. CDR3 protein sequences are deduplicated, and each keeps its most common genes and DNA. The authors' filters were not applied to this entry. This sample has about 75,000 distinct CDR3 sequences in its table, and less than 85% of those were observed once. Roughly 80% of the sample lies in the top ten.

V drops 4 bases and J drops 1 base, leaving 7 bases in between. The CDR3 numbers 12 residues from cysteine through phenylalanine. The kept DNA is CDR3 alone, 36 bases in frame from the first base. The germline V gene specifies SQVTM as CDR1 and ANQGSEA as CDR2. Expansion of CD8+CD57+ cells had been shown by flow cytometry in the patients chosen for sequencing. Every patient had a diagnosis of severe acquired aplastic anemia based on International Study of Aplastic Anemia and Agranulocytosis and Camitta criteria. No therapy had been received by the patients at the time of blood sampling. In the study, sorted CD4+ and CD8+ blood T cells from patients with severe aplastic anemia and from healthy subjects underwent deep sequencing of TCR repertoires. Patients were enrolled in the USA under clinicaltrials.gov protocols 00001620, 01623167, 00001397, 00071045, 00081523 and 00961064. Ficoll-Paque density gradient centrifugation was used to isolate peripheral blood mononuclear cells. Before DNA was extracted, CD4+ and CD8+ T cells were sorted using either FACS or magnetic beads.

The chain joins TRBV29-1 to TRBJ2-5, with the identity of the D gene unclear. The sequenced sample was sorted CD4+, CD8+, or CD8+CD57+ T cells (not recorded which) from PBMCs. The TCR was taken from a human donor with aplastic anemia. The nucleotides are TGCAGCGTTGTGAGGAGCCAAGAGACCCAGTACTTC. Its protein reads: CSVVRSQETQYF.